The text below deals with one T cell receptor beta chain. The antigen is unknown. Amplification used 60 Vbeta primers and 13 Jbeta primers. The protocol was immunoSEQ multiplex PCR, while the TCRdb copy is restricted to in-frame clones and leaves out a portion. The sample lists 110,000 to 150,000 clones; 65% to 85% were seen once. The entry originates in a study of cytomegalovirus exposure and HLA in healthy donors. Points from the study as a whole: The only immune exposure information that was available was CMV serostatus.

The TCR was taken from a woman in her thirties or forties in good health and CMV-seropositive. Sequencing was performed on PBMCs.

CDR3 residues: CASSPGTGGSLYEQFF. The CDR3 DNA follows: TGTGCCAGCAGTCCGGGGACAGGGGGCTCGTTATATGAGCAGTTCTTC. The chain carries TRBV28 and TRBJ2-1; 12 bases fit TRBD1. Germline loops: CDR1 MDHEN, CDR2 SYDVKM. The CDR3 runs 16 residues. With 5 bases clipped from V and 8 bases from J, the junction kept 10 bases outside the gene matches.